This T cell receptor (beta chain) is drawn from a study of T cells in Graves' hyperthyroidism and ophthalmopathy. TCR beta CDR3 regions were amplified from RNA transcripts. An initial round of RT-PCR targeting the TCR CDR3 relied on the HTBI primer set. TCRdb reprocessed the multiplex PCR reads with MiXCR, giving one entry per CDR3 protein. Altogether about 400,000 distinct CDR3 sequences are present, under 15% being singletons, with the ten largest covering approximately 32%. On this clonotype: The junction departs from germline at one end; a sequencing error may be responsible.

CDR3 length equals 14 residues. Germline V gives CDR1 WNHNN, CDR2 SYGVQD (reference sequence). The sample taken for sequencing was blood. The origin of this receptor is a woman aged 25 to 39 with Graves' hyperthyroidism. The V and J genes are TRBV10-1 and TRBJ1-2; 7 nucleotides match TRBD1. The CDR3 sequence is CASRDRRANYGYAF. The CDR3 bases are TGCGCCAGCAGGGACAGGAGAGCTAACTATGGGTACGCCTTC.